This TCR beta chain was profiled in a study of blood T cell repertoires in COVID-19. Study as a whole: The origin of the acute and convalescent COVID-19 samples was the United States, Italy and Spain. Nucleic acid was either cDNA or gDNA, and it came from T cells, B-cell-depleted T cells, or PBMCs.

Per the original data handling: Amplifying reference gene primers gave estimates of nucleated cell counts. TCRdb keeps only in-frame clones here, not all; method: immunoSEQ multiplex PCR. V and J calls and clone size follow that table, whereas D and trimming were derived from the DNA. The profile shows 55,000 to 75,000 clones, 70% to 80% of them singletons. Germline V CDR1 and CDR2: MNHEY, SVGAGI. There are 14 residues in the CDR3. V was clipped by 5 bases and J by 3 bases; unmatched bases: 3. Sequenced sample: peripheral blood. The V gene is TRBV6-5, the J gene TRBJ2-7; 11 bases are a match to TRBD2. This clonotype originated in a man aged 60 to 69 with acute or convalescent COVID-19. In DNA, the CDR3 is TGTGCCAGCAGTCTTACTAGCGGGAGCTACGAGCAGTACTTC. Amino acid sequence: CASSLTSGSYEQYF.